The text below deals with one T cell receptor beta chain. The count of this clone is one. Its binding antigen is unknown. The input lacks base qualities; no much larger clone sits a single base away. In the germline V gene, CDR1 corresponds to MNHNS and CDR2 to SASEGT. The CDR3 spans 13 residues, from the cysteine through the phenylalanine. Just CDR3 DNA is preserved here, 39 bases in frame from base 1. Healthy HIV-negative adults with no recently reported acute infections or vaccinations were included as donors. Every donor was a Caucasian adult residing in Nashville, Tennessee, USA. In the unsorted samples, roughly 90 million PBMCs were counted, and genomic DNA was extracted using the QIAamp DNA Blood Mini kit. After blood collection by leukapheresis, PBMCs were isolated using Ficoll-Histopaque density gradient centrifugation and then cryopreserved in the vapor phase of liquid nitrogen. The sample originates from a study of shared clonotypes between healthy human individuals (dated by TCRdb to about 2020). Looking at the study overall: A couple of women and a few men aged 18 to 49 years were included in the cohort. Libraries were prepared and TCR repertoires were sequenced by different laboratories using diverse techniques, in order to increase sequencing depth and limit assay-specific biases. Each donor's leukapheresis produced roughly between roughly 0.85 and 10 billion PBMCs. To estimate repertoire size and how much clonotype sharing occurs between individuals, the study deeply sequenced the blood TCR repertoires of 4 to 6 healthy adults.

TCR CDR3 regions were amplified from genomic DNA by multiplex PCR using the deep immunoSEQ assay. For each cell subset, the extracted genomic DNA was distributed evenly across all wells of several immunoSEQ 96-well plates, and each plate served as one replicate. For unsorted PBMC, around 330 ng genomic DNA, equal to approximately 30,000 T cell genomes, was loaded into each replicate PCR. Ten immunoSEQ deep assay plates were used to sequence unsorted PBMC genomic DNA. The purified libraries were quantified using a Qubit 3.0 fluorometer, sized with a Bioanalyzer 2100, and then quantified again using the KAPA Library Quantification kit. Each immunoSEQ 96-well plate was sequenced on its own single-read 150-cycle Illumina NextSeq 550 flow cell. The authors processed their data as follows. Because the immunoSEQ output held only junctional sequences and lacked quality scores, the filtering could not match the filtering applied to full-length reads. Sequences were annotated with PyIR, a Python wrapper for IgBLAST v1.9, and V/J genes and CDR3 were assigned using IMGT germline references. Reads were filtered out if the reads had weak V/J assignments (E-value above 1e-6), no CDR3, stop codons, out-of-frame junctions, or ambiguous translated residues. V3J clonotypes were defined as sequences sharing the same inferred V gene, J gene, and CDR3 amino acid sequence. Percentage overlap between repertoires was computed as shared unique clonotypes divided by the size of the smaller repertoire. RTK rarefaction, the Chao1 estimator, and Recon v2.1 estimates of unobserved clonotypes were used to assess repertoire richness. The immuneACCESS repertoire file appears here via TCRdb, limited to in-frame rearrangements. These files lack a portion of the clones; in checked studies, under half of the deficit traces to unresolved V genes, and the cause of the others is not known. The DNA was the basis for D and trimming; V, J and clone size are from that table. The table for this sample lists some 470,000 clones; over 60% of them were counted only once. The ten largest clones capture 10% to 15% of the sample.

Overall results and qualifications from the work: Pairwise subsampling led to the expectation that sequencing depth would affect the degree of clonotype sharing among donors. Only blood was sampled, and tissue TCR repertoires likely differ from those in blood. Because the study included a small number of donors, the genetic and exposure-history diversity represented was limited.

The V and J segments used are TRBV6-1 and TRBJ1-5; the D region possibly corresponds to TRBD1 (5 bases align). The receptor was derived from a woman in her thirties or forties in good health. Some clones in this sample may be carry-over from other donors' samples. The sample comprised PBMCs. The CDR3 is CAFGTGSNQPQHF. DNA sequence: TGTGCGTTCGGGACGGGTAGCAATCAGCCCCAGCATTTT.